Following are 21 T cell receptor beta chains from one sample sequenced in a study of cytomegalovirus exposure and HLA in healthy donors. PCR amplification relied on 60 Vbeta primers (plus 13 Jbeta primers). Profiling relied on immunoSEQ multiplex PCR, and the TCRdb table lists in-frame clones only, not all of them. This sample carries about 140,000 clones, around two thirds of them seen once, and the ten largest clones take 2% to 2.5%. The sequenced sample was PBMCs. The receptors stem from an older woman in good health and CMV-seropositive.

This chain joins TRBV5-1 and TRBJ2-2; 7 bases map to TRBD1. The ends lost 2 bases at V and 3 bases at J; junction bases unmatched: 1. The germline CDR1 and CDR2 sequences are SGHRS and YFSETQ. This CDR3 is built from 14 residues. The CDR3 loop reads CASSFTGDTGELFF. CDR3 DNA sequence: TGCGCCAGCAGCTTCACAGGGGACACCGGGGAGCTGTTTTTT.

The chain is built from TRBV9 and TRBJ2-2, with TRBD2 identical over 8 bases. The germline V gene encodes CDR1 SGDLS and CDR2 YYNGEE. This CDR3 has 16 amino acids. Trimming removed 1 base from V and 4 bases from J; junction bases left unmatched: 6. Here the CDR3 DNA reads TGTGCCAGCAGCGTAATGAGCGGGAGTATCACCGGGGAGCTGTTTTTT. This gives the protein CASSVMSGSITGELFF.

V and J are TRBV4-1 and TRBJ2-5, with 7 nucleotides matching TRBD1. The DNA end is a closer match to TRBJ2-7, so the J assignment may be wrong. The CDR3 runs to 16 residues. CDR1 MGHRA and CDR2 YSYEKL come from the germline V gene. The CDR3 coding sequence is TGCGCCAGCAGCCAAGACCCGGGACAGACAAACTACGAGCAGTACTTC. Amino acid sequence: CASSQDPGQTNYEQYF.

J is TRBJ2-7 and V is TRBV28, with TRBD2 matching over 7 bases. The CDR3 is 13 amino acids. Germline assignment: CDR1 MDHEN and CDR2 SYDVKM. With V trimmed by 6 bases and J by 2 bases, 4 bases remained unmatched. CDR3 amino acids: CASRRENPYEQYF. CDR3 in DNA: TGTGCCAGCAGGCGGGAGAATCCCTACGAGCAGTACTTC. Using reference TRBV28 and TRBJ2-7 for the parts outside the CDR3, the full variable domain is DVKVTQSSRYLVKRTGEKVFLECVQDMDHENMFWYRQDPGLGLRLIYFSYDVKMKEKGDIPEGYSVSREKKERFSLILESASTNQTSMYLCASRRENPYEQYFGPGTRLTVT.

The chain combines TRBV28 with TRBJ1-4, with D perhaps matching TRBD1 (6 bases). Looked up from germline, CDR1 is MDHEN and CDR2 is SYDVKM. V gave up 5 bases and J gave up 11 bases, with 15 bases separating them. This CDR3 has 13 amino acids. The CDR3 DNA reads TGTGCCAGCAGTAAGGACAGCCCTCCCAAACTGTTTTTT. Translation gives CASSKDSPPKLFF.

This chain connects TRBV10-3 to TRBJ1-1; 8 positions agree with TRBD1. V was clipped by 4 bases and J by 4 bases; unmatched bases: 2. Germline V CDR1 and CDR2: ENHRY, SYGVKD. The CDR3 runs to 13 residues. The CDR3 reads CAISGQGSTEAFF. CDR3 nucleotide sequence: TGTGCCATCAGTGGACAGGGGAGCACTGAAGCTTTCTTT.

J is TRBJ1-2 and V is TRBV7-3, with TRBD1 matching over 11 bases. The CDR3 sequence is 15 residues long. Germline assignment: CDR1 SGHTA and CDR2 FQGTGA. With 5 bases clipped from V and 2 bases from J, the junction kept 4 bases outside the gene matches. The CDR3 sequence: CASSPGTGGNYGYTF. The CDR3 DNA follows: TGTGCCAGCAGCCCCGGGACAGGGGGGAACTATGGCTACACCTTC.

In its sample, this clone was seen a few times. The V gene is TRBV4-1, the J gene TRBJ2-3, with 8 bases matching TRBD2. In germline, CDR1 is MGHRA, CDR2 YSYEKL. CDR3 length: 17 amino acids. V lost 0 bases to trimming and J lost 3 bases; unmatched junction nucleotides: 8. In nucleotides, the CDR3 is TGCGCCAGCAGCCAAGATCCCGGGAGGGCCTCGACAGATACGCAGTATTTT. Translation: CASSQDPGRASTDTQYF.

The V and J genes are TRBV6-7 and TRBJ1-5, with D tentatively TRBD1 (5 bases). TRBV6-7 is flagged as an ORF with uncertain function. The CDR3 has 19 amino acids. V was trimmed by 4 bases and J by 2 bases, leaving 24 bases between them. The CDR3 is CASSCAQGINLYRNQPQHF. The DNA of the CDR3 is TGTGCCAGCAGTTGTGCCCAGGGCATCAACTTATATCGCAATCAGCCCCAGCATTTT.

The gene calls are TRBV5-6 and TRBJ1-4, with D possibly matching TRBD1 (5 bases). Germline values: CDR1 SGHDT, CDR2 YYEEEE. V lost 1 base to trimming and J lost 14 bases, with 12 bases between them. The CDR3 contains 12 residues. This CDR3 reads CASSLTGGSLFF. The CDR3 DNA reads as TGTGCCAGCAGCTTGACAGGCGGGAGTCTGTTTTTT.

The chain joins TRBV5-8 to TRBJ1-5, with D hard to call. From germline, CDR1 is SGHTS and CDR2 YDEGEE. Trimming left V 3 bases short and J 8 bases short, with 9 bases between. CDR3 length: 12 amino acids. The CDR3 spells CASSSYQEPQHF. The CDR3 DNA follows: TGTGCCAGCAGCTCCTACCAGGAGCCCCAGCATTTT.

The chain recombines TRBV6-6 with TRBJ2-5; 11 bases are a match to TRBD1. This CDR3 spans 14 amino acids. CDR1 is MNHNY, CDR2 SVGAGI, per germline (reference sequence). The J segment lost 5 bases and the V segment lost 7 bases, leaving 6 bases of the junction unmatched. The CDR3 bases are TGTGCCAGCAATGACCGGGACAGGGGGGAGACCCAGTACTTC. This codes for CASNDRDRGETQYF.

The chain is built from TRBV27 and TRBJ2-5, with 7 bases matching TRBD1. CDR3 length equals 14 residues. Germline lookup yields CDR1 MNHEY and CDR2 SMNVEV (reference sequence). V lost 4 bases, J lost 1 base, and 3 bases stayed unmatched. CDR3 coding DNA: TGTGCCAGCAGTTCAACAGGGGTCCAAGAGACCCAGTACTTC. It specifies CASSSTGVQETQYF.

The V call is TRBV6-1, the J call TRBJ2-7; D call uncertain. V was trimmed by 1 base and J by 6 bases, leaving 7 bases between them. CDR3 length: 12 amino acids. Germline V CDR1 and CDR2: MNHNS, SASEGT. CDR3 sequence (DNA): TGTGCCAGCAGTGAAGTGGGCCTCGAGCAGTACTTC. Amino acids: CASSEVGLEQYF.

The CDR3 DNA follows: TGCGCCAGCAGCTTACAGGGAGGGAGCAATCAGCCCCAGCATTTT. It yields the protein CASSLQGGSNQPQHF. The chain is built from TRBV5-1 and TRBJ1-5, with D possibly being TRBD1 (6 bases). CDR1 SGHRS and CDR2 YFSETQ come from the germline V gene. Trimming took off 2 bases at V and 1 base at J, with 10 bases between the two ends. The CDR3 runs 15 residues.

The V call is TRBV7-9, the J call TRBJ1-2; the D is unclear. This CDR3 has 13 amino acids. The germline gives CDR1 SEHNR, CDR2 FQNEAQ (reference sequence). Trimming stripped 2 bases from V and 8 bases from J, with 12 bases between. The CDR3 loop is CASSLLPGKGYTF. The CDR3, as DNA: TGTGCCAGCAGCTTATTACCGGGGAAAGGCTACACCTTC. The full variable domain, with the rest looked up from reference TRBV7-9 and TRBJ1-2, is DTGVSQNPRHKITKRGQNVTFRCDPISEHNRLYWYRQTLGQGPEFLTYFQNEAQLEKSRLLSDRFSAERPKGSFSTLEIQRTEQGDSAMYLCASSLLPGKGYTFGSGTRLTVV.

This rearrangement joins TRBV28 to TRBJ2-5; TRBD2 might be the D (6 bases). CDR1 is MDHEN and CDR2 is SYDVKM in the germline V gene. This CDR3 is built from 14 residues. V gave up 6 bases and J gave up 3 bases, with 14 bases separating them. CDR3 in amino acids: CASRAGRRKETQYF. The CDR3 nucleotides are TGTGCCAGCAGGGCGGGACGGAGGAAAGAGACCCAGTACTTC.

This clone was detected only a few times. The chain combines TRBV7-6 with TRBJ1-1; D gene uncertain. Germline V lookup: CDR1 SGHVS, CDR2 FNYEAQ. V lost 4 bases and J lost 4, with 10 bases in between. This CDR3 is 13 amino acids long. The CDR3 sequence is CASSWRDSTEAFF. The CDR3 DNA reads as TGTGCCAGCAGCTGGCGAGACTCCACTGAAGCTTTCTTT.

This clone turned up a few times. The chain carries TRBV28 and TRBJ2-5; 10 positions match TRBD2. V trimming: 3 bases; J trimming: 2 bases; junction bases outside the gene matches: 6. This CDR3 has 16 residues. CDR1 MDHEN and CDR2 SYDVKM come from the germline V gene. The DNA for the CDR3 is TGTGCCAGCAGTTTCCCAGCGGGAGGGCCTCAAGAGACCCAGTACTTC. Translating it yields CASSFPAGGPQETQYF.

The gene calls are TRBV7-9 and TRBJ1-1; possible D gene TRBD1, 6 bases. This CDR3 is 19 amino acids long. Germline loops: CDR1 SEHNR, CDR2 FQNEAQ (reference sequence). V was trimmed by 4 bases and J by 3 bases, leaving 27 bases between them. The CDR3 spells CASSYPRIRDTERYTEAFF. CDR3 coding DNA: TGTGCCAGCAGCTATCCACGCATCCGGGACACTGAAAGGTACACTGAAGCTTTCTTT.

This clone appeared a few times. The chain uses TRBV6-1 and TRBJ2-5; the D is unclear. The germline CDR1 and CDR2 sequences are MNHNS and SASEGT. V dropped 2 bases and J dropped 0 bases, with 10 bases sitting between them. The CDR3 has 15 residues. The CDR3 is CASSETAGYQETQYF. For the CDR3, the DNA is TGTGCCAGCAGTGAAACCGCAGGTTACCAAGAGACCCAGTACTTC.